The 11 T cell receptor beta chains listed next were all sequenced from one sample in a study of CD8+ T cells in alopecia areata. TCR sequencing used cDNA made by reverse transcription of extracted RNA. Sequenced by immunoSEQ multiplex PCR; TCRdb stores in-frame clones only, minus some. The sample has roughly 190,000 clones, about 65% seen once. The treatment denotes: oral pan-JAK inhibitor, 5-10 mg twice daily. The starting material was CD4+ T cells sorted from blood, obtained between weeks 47 and 50, from a patient treated with tofacitinib. The receptors here all came from a human donor with alopecia areata.

The chain joins TRBV5-1 to TRBJ1-2; the match to TRBD1 covers 10 bases. The CDR3 loop spans 14 amino acids. In germline, CDR1 is SGHRS, CDR2 YFSETQ. The J segment lost 7 bases and the V segment lost 4 bases, leaving 7 bases of the junction unmatched. The CDR3 DNA reads as TGCGCCAGCAGCCCCCTGGACAGGGGGGGTGGCTACACCTTC. This translates into CASSPLDRGGGYTF.

This chain connects TRBV30 to TRBJ2-4; 8 bases are shared with TRBD2. With V trimmed by 0 bases and J by 7 bases, 2 bases remained unmatched. The germline V gene encodes CDR1 GTSNPN and CDR2 SVGIG (reference sequence). There are 13 residues in the CDR3. The CDR3 bases are TGTGCCTGGAGTGTTTCGGGGGGGAACATTCAGTACTTC. Its protein is CAWSVSGGNIQYF.

This rearrangement joins TRBV9 to TRBJ2-3; TRBD2 is a possible D gene (6 bases). Germline V lookup: CDR1 SGDLS, CDR2 YYNGEE. The CDR3 length is 14 residues. V was clipped by 4 bases and J by 4 bases, with 13 bases between them. DNA of the CDR3: TGTGCCAGCAGCCCGATAGCGGACGCAGATACGCAGTATTTT. It yields the protein CASSPIADADTQYF.

This chain connects TRBV28 to TRBJ2-3; TRBD2 matches 12 bases. The CDR3 is 18 amino acids. J lost 0 bases, V lost 1 base, and 5 bases had no gene match. Germline V gene lookup returns CDR1 MDHEN and CDR2 SYDVKM. CDR3 sequence (DNA): TGTGCCAGCAGTTTATCGGGACTAGCGGGTCCTAGCACAGATACGCAGTATTTT. Its protein is CASSLSGLAGPSTDTQYF. Complete variable domain (other parts from reference TRBV28 and TRBJ2-3): DVKVTQSSRYLVKRTGEKVFLECVQDMDHENMFWYRQDPGLGLRLIYFSYDVKMKEKGDIPEGYSVSREKKERFSLILESASTNQTSMYLCASSLSGLAGPSTDTQYFGPGTRLTVL.

The chain is built from TRBV6-5 and TRBJ1-5, with no clear D. Trimming took 4 bases from V and 3 from J, leaving 4 bases between them. Germline CDR1 MNHEY, CDR2 SVGAGI. This CDR3 region has 12 residues. DNA of the CDR3: TGTGCCAGCAGTTCGAACAATCAGCCCCAGCATTTT. It encodes CASSSNNQPQHF.

The chain is built from TRBV11-2 and TRBJ1-6; tentatively, D is TRBD1 (6 bases). The CDR3 totals 14 residues. CDR1 is SGHAT, CDR2 FQNNGV, per germline. V was cut by 6 bases and J by 6 bases, with 12 bases left in between. As DNA, the CDR3 is TGTGCCAGCAGTTCTCAGGGGCTTAATTCACCCCTCCACTTT. Translation gives CASSSQGLNSPLHF.

The chain is built from TRBV4-2 and TRBJ1-4, with 8 bases fitting TRBD1. CDR1 is LGHNA, CDR2 YNFKEQ, per germline. The V gene end was trimmed by 4 bases and the J gene end by 8 bases; junction bases not matched to a gene: 9. CDR3 length: 15 residues. CDR3 nucleotide sequence: TGTGCCAGCAGCCGGAGGACAGGGAGCGGGGAAAAACTGTTTTTT. Translating gives CASSRRTGSGEKLFF.

The J gene is TRBJ1-2, the V gene TRBV30; D gene unclear. The CDR3 spans 12 residues. The V gene's germline CDR1 is GTSNPN and CDR2 SVGIG (reference sequence). Deletions cut 3 bases from V and 7 bases from J, with 12 bases between. The CDR3 region is CAWRGQESGYTF. DNA of the CDR3: TGTGCCTGGAGAGGGCAGGAGTCTGGCTACACCTTC.

The rearrangement links TRBV6-5 to TRBJ1-6; tentative D call: TRBD1 (6 bases). Germline assignment: CDR1 MNHEY and CDR2 SVGAGI. The V end lost 5 bases, the J end lost 7 bases, and 15 bases lay between the germline ends. This CDR3 region has 15 residues. The CDR3 reads CASSQSTGYNSPLHF. The CDR3 region has the DNA TGTGCCAGCAGTCAATCGACAGGTTACAATTCACCCCTCCACTTT.

The chain links TRBV2 to TRBJ1-1; D unresolved. Trimming took 4 bases from V and 3 from J, leaving 3 bases between them. CDR3 length equals 11 residues. The germline gives CDR1 SNHLY, CDR2 FYNNEI. The CDR3, as DNA: TGTGCCAGCAGTGCTGACACTGAAGCTTTCTTT. Protein sequence: CASSADTEAFF.

The V and J genes are TRBV5-4 and TRBJ2-5, with 7 bases matching TRBD2. With V trimmed by 4 bases and J by 5 bases, 8 bases remained unmatched. Germline V lookup: CDR1 SGHNT, CDR2 YYREEE (reference sequence). The CDR3 has 14 residues. The CDR3 sequence: CASSPHWGGETQYF. The CDR3 bases are TGTGCCAGCAGCCCCCACTGGGGAGGGGAGACCCAGTACTTC.